These 19 T cell receptor beta chains came from one sample sequenced in a study of long-term antiretroviral therapy in people with HIV (dated by TCRdb to the early 2020s). The immunoSEQ hsTCRB v3.0 assay was used at survey level resolution for TRB variable region sequencing. TCRdb retrieved this table from immuneACCESS and kept in-frame rearrangements only. Not all clones are present; in checked studies, unresolved V genes account for under half, and no reason is known for the remainder. For this sample there are about 16,000 clones; roughly 76% appear just once. The ten most abundant clones make up around 13% of the sample. Sample: unsorted PBMCs, taken 1.5 years before starting antiretroviral therapy. These receptors originate from a woman between 45 and 65 years old with HIV.

The chain has TRBV30 and TRBJ2-6, with D unclear. Germline CDR1 is GTSNPN and CDR2 is SVGIG (reference sequence). The CDR3 has 12 amino acids. V was clipped by 5 bases and J by 9 bases, with 11 bases between them. CDR3 sequence: CAWEARVNVLTF. DNA for the CDR3: TGTGCCTGGGAGGCCCGTGTCAACGTCCTGACTTTC.

This clone is labeled as medium-sized (0.01 to 0.1%). The V call is TRBV18, the J call TRBJ2-1; D is uncertain. Germline V CDR1 and CDR2: KGHSH, LQKENI. The CDR3 spans 19 residues. V lost 3 bases and J lost 4, with 25 bases in between. This chain's CDR3 is CASSPLTSTSDTPYNEQFF. The CDR3 coding sequence is TGTGCCAGCTCACCTCTAACCTCGACCTCGGATACTCCATACAATGAGCAGTTCTTC.

This rearrangement joins TRBV19 to TRBJ1-5; D possibly corresponds to TRBD1 (5 bases). The CDR3 covers 15 residues. V was cut by 3 bases and J by 6 bases, with 15 bases left in between. Germline assignment: CDR1 LNHDA and CDR2 SQIVND (reference sequence). The CDR3 DNA sequence: TGTGCCAGTAGTATCCGGGGCAGGGATGGTCAGCCCCAGCATTTT. It is translated as CASSIRGRDGQPQHF.

This clone was counted a few times. V gene TRBV19 combines with J gene TRBJ1-2, with D perhaps TRBD1 (5 bases). Germline V gene lookup returns CDR1 LNHDA and CDR2 SQIVND (reference sequence). V dropped 3 bases and J dropped 2 bases, with 10 bases sitting between them. The CDR3 sequence is 14 residues long. CDR3 sequence reads: CASSIGAANYGYTF. The CDR3 DNA sequence: TGTGCCAGTAGTATCGGGGCAGCCAACTATGGCTACACCTTC.

This chain connects TRBV19 to TRBJ1-5; 7 bases line up with TRBD1. The CDR3 contains 15 residues. The germline V gene encodes CDR1 LNHDA and CDR2 SQIVND (reference sequence). With 2 bases clipped from V and 7 bases from J, the junction kept 8 bases outside the gene matches. The CDR3 loop reads CASSISAGGRQPQHF. The CDR3 bases are TGTGCCAGTAGTATATCGGCAGGGGGAAGGCAGCCCCAGCATTTT.

The chain has TRBV19 and TRBJ1-2; D gene uncertain. CDR3 length: 13 residues. Germline-derived CDR1 and CDR2 are LNHDA and SQIVND (reference sequence). V shed 3 bases and J shed 7 bases, with 12 bases lying between them. The DNA of the CDR3 is TGTGCCAGTAGTATCTGGGCTTCGGGTGGCTACACCTTC. Amino acids: CASSIWASGGYTF.

The chain's CDR3 is CASSLRQRGSTDTQYF. The CDR3 DNA reads TGTGCCAGCAGCTTACGCCAGCGGGGGAGCACAGATACGCAGTATTTT. The J gene is TRBJ2-3, the V gene TRBV7-3; 8 bases align to TRBD2. The V and J ends lost 2 bases and 0 bases, in that order; junction bases with no gene match: 4. The CDR3 has 16 amino acids. The germline gives CDR1 SGHTA, CDR2 FQGTGA.

The chain links TRBV6-1 to TRBJ1-2; no definite D call. Per germline, CDR1 MNHNS and CDR2 SASEGT. Trimming stripped 7 bases from V and 0 bases from J, with 9 bases between. The CDR3 consists of 13 residues. CDR3 bases: TGTGCCAGCACAACGAATCCTAACTATGGCTACACCTTC. Its protein is CASTTNPNYGYTF.

The genes are TRBV29-1 and TRBJ1-4; maybe TRBD1 (6 bases). Germline V gene lookup returns CDR1 SQVTM and CDR2 ANQGSEA. Trimming took 8 bases from V and 10 from J, leaving 14 bases between them. The CDR3 runs to 11 residues. This CDR3 reads CSSEKQGKLFF. The CDR3 DNA sequence: TGCAGCTCGGAAAAACAGGGAAAACTGTTTTTT.

The V and J genes are TRBV4-1 and TRBJ2-5, with 8 positions matching TRBD2. Germline trimming cut 0 bases from V and 7 bases from J; bases unmatched to any gene: 7. Germline lookup yields CDR1 MGHRA and CDR2 YSYEKL. This CDR3 region has 15 residues. The CDR3 protein is CASSQDLSGGGTQYF. In DNA form, the CDR3 reads TGCGCCAGCAGCCAAGATCTAAGCGGGGGCGGGACCCAGTACTTC.

The V gene is TRBV6-6, the J gene TRBJ2-2; 9 nucleotides align to TRBD2. This CDR3 region has 16 residues. After removal of 10 bases from V and 5 bases from J, the junction contained 14 bases not matched to a gene. Looked up from germline, CDR1 is MNHNY and CDR2 is SVGAGI (reference sequence). Here the CDR3 reads CAISGDKRGETGELFF. For the CDR3, the DNA is TGTGCCATCTCAGGGGACAAGCGGGGGGAAACCGGGGAGCTGTTTTTT.

The CDR3 protein is CASSGLYRDDTEAFF. The CDR3, as DNA: TGTGCCAGCAGCGGACTCTACAGGGACGACACTGAAGCTTTCTTT. The chain couples TRBV21-1 to TRBJ1-1; TRBD1 is the table's D call, not checked against the DNA. TRBV21-1 is tagged as a pseudogene. The CDR3 consists of 15 residues.

The CDR3 coding sequence is TGTGCCATCAGTACAAGCGGACCTGGAGCTGAGCAGTTCTTC. This translates into CAISTSGPGAEQFF. This chain joins TRBV10-3 and TRBJ2-1; TRBD2 might be the D (5 bases). V dropped 5 bases and J dropped 9 bases, with 17 bases sitting between them. The CDR3 covers 14 residues. CDR1 is ENHRY, CDR2 SYGVKD, per germline.

The V call is TRBV9, the J call TRBJ1-1, with D hard to call. Looked up from germline, CDR1 is SGDLS and CDR2 is YYNGEE. The CDR3 is 14 residues long. V was trimmed by 3 bases and J by 1 base, leaving 10 bases between them. As DNA, the CDR3 is TGTGCCAGCAGCGAAGGACGCAGGAACACTGAAGCTTTCTTT. Translated, it gives CASSEGRRNTEAFF.

The chain is built from TRBV5-1 and TRBJ1-2, with D possibly TRBD1 on 5 matching bases. There are 16 residues in the CDR3. V was cut by 3 bases and J by 1 base, with 16 bases left in between. Germline V gives CDR1 SGHRS, CDR2 YFSETQ. CDR3: CASSSSGRAHNYGYTF. Here the CDR3 DNA reads TGCGCCAGCAGCTCTTCGGGCAGGGCCCATAACTATGGCTACACCTTC. Full variable domain (missing parts from reference TRBV5-1 and TRBJ1-2): KAGVTQTPRYLIKTRGQQVTLSCSPISGHRSVSWYQQTPGQGLQFLFEYFSETQRNKGNFPGRFSGRQFSNSRSEMNVSTLELGDSALYLCASSSSGRAHNYGYTFGSGTRLTVV.

A word on this clone: One end of the junction does not line up with germline, which may come from a read error. This rearrangement joins TRBV7-2 to TRBJ2-7; no clear D. CDR3 length: 12 amino acids. The germline V gene encodes CDR1 SGHTA and CDR2 FQGNSA. The CDR3 here is CASSGTSFEQYF. In DNA form, the CDR3 reads TGTGCCAGCAGCGGTACATCCTTCGAGCAGTACTTC.

The chain couples TRBV15 to TRBJ2-7; D not resolved. The CDR3 runs to 15 residues. Germline V gene lookup returns CDR1 LNHNV and CDR2 YYDKDF (reference sequence). Trimming cost V 2 bases and J 3 bases, with 14 bases left between them. The CDR3 DNA reads as TGTGCCACCAGCAGAACCCCCCCAGGCTACTACGAGCAGTACTTC. Protein sequence: CATSRTPPGYYEQYF.

This clone came up a few times. The CDR3, as DNA: TGTGCCAGCCGCCCGGGGGGCAGGCGGTGGACAGATACGCAGTATTTT. Protein product: CASRPGGRRWTDTQYF. The J gene is TRBJ2-3, the V gene TRBV27; tentatively, D is TRBD2 (7 bases). Germline lookup yields CDR1 MNHEY and CDR2 SMNVEV (reference sequence). V dropped 8 bases and J dropped 3 bases, with 21 bases sitting between them. The CDR3 length is 16 residues.

V and J are TRBV12-5 and TRBJ2-1; D unclear. The CDR3 runs 16 residues. In germline, CDR1 is LGHNT, CDR2 FRNRAP. The V end lost 7 bases, the J end lost 0 bases, and 16 bases lay between the germline ends. The CDR3 DNA reads as TGTGCTAGTGCCCTAACCCCTCCTAGCTCCTACAATGAGCAGTTCTTC. Translating it yields CASALTPPSSYNEQFF. The full variable domain, completed using reference TRBV12-5 and TRBJ2-1, is DARVTQTPRHKVTEMGQEVTMRCQPILGHNTVFWYRQTMMQGLELLAYFRNRAPLDDSGMPKDRFSAEMPDATLATLKIQPSEPRDSAVYFCASALTPPSSYNEQFFGPGTRLTVL.